This note documents a single T cell receptor beta chain sequence. This sample was taken from a study of blood T cell repertoires in COVID-19. Turning to the study itself: PBMCs, B-cell-depleted T cells, or T cells were the source of the cDNA or gDNA that made up the material.

The protocol was immunoSEQ multiplex PCR, while the TCRdb copy is restricted to in-frame clones and leaves out a portion. The repertoire holds around 470,000 clones, with about 90% as singletons. The study recruited people aged about 18 to 90 years across around 23 US areas. Before being deemed recovered, Cohort 3 donors had two negative PCRs, clearance, or symptom resolution. This CDR3 contains 13 residues. Trimming shortened V by 4 bases and J by 0 bases, and 7 bases separated the two germline ends. Germline V gene lookup returns CDR1 GTSNPN and CDR2 SVGIG (reference sequence). The TCR was taken from a man younger than 30 who had recovered from COVID-19. The specimen was PBMCs or T cells enriched from blood (not recorded which). The V and J genes are TRBV30 and TRBJ2-4, with a weak D call TRBD1 (6 bases). The CDR3, as DNA: TGTGCCTGGACAGGGGCAGCCAAAAACATTCAGTACTTC. It yields the protein CAWTGAAKNIQYF. Full variable domain (missing parts from reference TRBV30 and TRBJ2-4): SQTIHQWPATLVQPVGSPLSLECTVEGTSNPNLYWYRQAAGRGLQLLFYSVGIGQISSEVPQNLSASRPQDRQFILSSKKLLLSDSGFYLCAWTGAAKNIQYFGAGTRLSVL.